These 11 T cell receptor beta chains share one sample of origin, sequenced in a study of blood T cell repertoires in COVID-19. Method: immunoSEQ multiplex PCR; TCRdb's copy keeps in-frame clones and lacks some. The table shows about 44,000 clones, with 87% occurring only once. The specimen was peripheral blood. Receptors were obtained from an elderly woman in a cohort sampled during active or convalescent COVID-19.

This clone has just one count. The genes are TRBV5-1 and TRBJ2-7; 8 bases agree with TRBD1. CDR1 and CDR2 (germline): SGHRS, YFSETQ. J was trimmed by 3 bases and V by 3 bases; bases with no gene match: 8. CDR3 length equals 15 residues. In DNA form, the CDR3 reads TGCGCCAGCAGCTGGAGGACAGGGTCAAACTACGAGCAGTACTTC. It yields the protein CASSWRTGSNYEQYF. The full variable domain, in which reference TRBV5-1 and TRBJ2-7 provide the parts outside the CDR3, is KAGVTQTPRYLIKTRGQQVTLSCSPISGHRSVSWYQQTPGQGLQFLFEYFSETQRNKGNFPGRFSGRQFSNSRSEMNVSTLELGDSALYLCASSWRTGSNYEQYFGPGTRLTVT.

J is TRBJ1-4 and V is TRBV16, with D unclear. The CDR3 sequence is 13 residues long. V lost 0 bases, J lost 4 bases, and 3 bases lay in between. Germline V gene data show CDR1 as KGHSY and CDR2 as FQNENV. CDR3 protein: CASSQSRNEKLFF. As DNA, the CDR3 is TGTGCCAGCAGCCAATCCCGTAATGAAAAACTGTTTTTT.

V usage is TRBV5-1 and J usage is TRBJ2-3; maybe TRBD1 (6 bases). The CDR3 runs 17 residues. Germline V lookup: CDR1 SGHRS, CDR2 YFSETQ. V was clipped by 0 bases and J by 4 bases, with 18 bases between them. The CDR3 region is CASSLGAGALVPDTQYF. Written as DNA, the CDR3 is TGCGCCAGCAGCTTGGGGGCAGGGGCACTAGTCCCAGATACGCAGTATTTT. Using reference TRBV5-1 and TRBJ2-3 for the parts outside the CDR3, the full variable domain is KAGVTQTPRYLIKTRGQQVTLSCSPISGHRSVSWYQQTPGQGLQFLFEYFSETQRNKGNFPGRFSGRQFSNSRSEMNVSTLELGDSALYLCASSLGAGALVPDTQYFGPGTRLTVL.

V is TRBV5-1 and J is TRBJ2-5; TRBD1 is a possible D gene (5 bases). CDR1 and CDR2 from the germline V gene are SGHRS and YFSETQ. This CDR3 is built from 13 residues. Trimming left V 7 bases short and J 1 base short, with 11 bases between. DNA of the CDR3: TGCGCCAGCCGAACAGGCCTCCAAGAGACCCAGTACTTC. Its translation is CASRTGLQETQYF.

This clone showed up just a few times. The chain joins TRBV28 to TRBJ1-6; D not certain. There are 16 residues in the CDR3. Between the trimmed V and J ends, which lost 6 bases and 9 bases, there was a span of 21 bases. CDR1 and CDR2 (germline): MDHEN, SYDVKM. Here the CDR3 reads CASSLLRVPRVSPLHF. For the CDR3, the DNA is TGTGCCAGCAGCCTGCTCCGGGTCCCCCGGGTTTCACCCCTCCACTTT.

This chain joins TRBV2 and TRBJ1-6; no clear D. Germline CDR1 is SNHLY and CDR2 is FYNNEI. Between the trimmed V and J ends, which lost 7 bases and 5 bases, there was a span of 18 bases. The CDR3 has 16 residues. The CDR3: CASKRVGRGDNSPLHF. CDR3 nucleotide sequence: TGTGCCAGCAAGCGTGTGGGCCGGGGTGATAATTCACCCCTCCACTTT.

The V call is TRBV5-4, the J call TRBJ2-1; 14 bases are shared with TRBD2. Germline-derived CDR1 and CDR2 are SGHNT and YYREEE (reference sequence). This CDR3 comprises 17 residues. The V segment lost 4 bases and the J segment 2 bases; nucleotides outside the gene matches: 5. This CDR3 reads CASSPGTSGGTYNEQFF. DNA of the CDR3: TGTGCCAGCAGCCCCGGGACTAGCGGGGGCACCTACAATGAGCAGTTCTTC.

This chain joins TRBV6-6 and TRBJ2-7, with D possibly TRBD1 on 5 matching bases. Germline CDR1 MNHNY, CDR2 SVGAGI (reference sequence). The CDR3 is made up of 13 amino acids. V lost 8 bases and J 2 bases, leaving 13 bases between the germline ends. This chain's CDR3 is CASQKDKAYEQYF. The CDR3, as DNA: TGTGCCAGCCAAAAGGACAAAGCCTACGAGCAGTACTTC.

The chain recombines TRBV18 with TRBJ1-1, with no clear D. The CDR3 contains 13 residues. Germline V lookup: CDR1 KGHSH, CDR2 LQKENI. V shed 5 bases and J shed 3 bases, with 10 bases lying between them. The CDR3 loop is CASSGSRDTEAFF. The DNA of the CDR3 is TGTGCCAGCTCAGGCAGTCGGGACACTGAAGCTTTCTTT.

The genes are TRBV3-1 (or the pseudogene TRBV3-2) and TRBJ1-6; TRBD1 matches at 8 bases. This CDR3 contains 14 residues. V was clipped by 4 bases and J by 8 bases; unmatched bases: 4. The germline V gene encodes CDR1 LGHDT and CDR2 YNNKEL (reference sequence). The CDR3 spells CASSLSGGYSPLHF. The CDR3 DNA is TGTGCCAGCAGCCTCTCAGGGGGCTATTCACCCCTCCACTTT.

The genes are TRBV28 and TRBJ2-1; a possible D gene is TRBD2 (6 bases). Germline V gene lookup returns CDR1 MDHEN and CDR2 SYDVKM. The CDR3 has 16 residues. The V and J ends lost 2 bases and 1 base respectively, with 12 bases between them. The CDR3 is CASSLGTFFSYNEQFF. DNA for the CDR3: TGTGCCAGCAGTTTAGGGACTTTTTTTTCCTACAATGAGCAGTTCTTC.